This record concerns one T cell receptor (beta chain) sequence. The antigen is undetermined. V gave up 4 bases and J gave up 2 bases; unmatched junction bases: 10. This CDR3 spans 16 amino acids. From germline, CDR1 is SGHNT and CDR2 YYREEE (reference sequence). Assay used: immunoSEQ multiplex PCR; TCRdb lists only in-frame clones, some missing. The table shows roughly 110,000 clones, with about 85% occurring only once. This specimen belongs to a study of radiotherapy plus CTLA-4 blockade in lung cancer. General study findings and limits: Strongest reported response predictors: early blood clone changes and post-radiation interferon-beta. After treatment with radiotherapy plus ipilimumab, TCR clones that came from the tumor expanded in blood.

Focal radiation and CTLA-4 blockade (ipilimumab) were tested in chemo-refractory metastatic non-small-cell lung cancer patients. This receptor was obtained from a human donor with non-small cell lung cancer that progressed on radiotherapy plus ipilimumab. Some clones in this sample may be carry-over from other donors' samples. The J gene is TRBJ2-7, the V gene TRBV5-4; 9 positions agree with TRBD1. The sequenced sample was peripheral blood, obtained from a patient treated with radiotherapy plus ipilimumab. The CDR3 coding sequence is TGTGCCAGCAGCAGTAAACCGGGACAGGGTCCCTACGAGCAGTACTTC. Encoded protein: CASSSKPGQGPYEQYF.